The next 12 T cell receptor beta chains were all read from a single sample in a study of T cell responses to AZD1222 COVID-19 vaccine. The method was immunoSEQ multiplex PCR; TCRdb's version includes in-frame clones alone and lacks a portion of them. This table holds 180,000 or so clones, more than 80% found once. This specimen was peripheral blood, taken 28 days after the second dose of the MenACWY control vaccine. Receptor source: an adult who received the MenACWY meningococcal vaccine as a control.

V is TRBV7-2 and J is TRBJ1-5, with D tentatively TRBD1 (5 bases). CDR1 and CDR2 from the germline V gene are SGHTA and FQGNSA. V lost 1 base and J 7 bases, leaving 8 bases between the germline ends. The CDR3 spans 13 residues. Here the CDR3 reads CASSLDWGQPQHF. The CDR3 coding sequence is TGTGCCAGCAGCTTAGATTGGGGCCAGCCCCAGCATTTT.

The V gene is TRBV27, the J gene TRBJ2-7; possibly TRBD1 for D (5 bases). The CDR3 has 11 amino acids. V was cut by 6 bases and J by 6 bases, with 9 bases left in between. Germline CDR1 MNHEY, CDR2 SMNVEV (reference sequence). The CDR3 DNA reads as TGTGCCAGCAGAACAGGTAGCGAGCAGTACTTC. This codes for CASRTGSEQYF.

V usage is TRBV3-1 (or the pseudogene TRBV3-2) and J usage is TRBJ2-2; no clear D gene. Germline loops: CDR1 LGHDT, CDR2 YNNKEL (reference sequence). This CDR3 is built from 15 residues. V was clipped by 4 bases and J by 3 bases, with 12 bases between them. The CDR3 DNA reads TGTGCCAGCAGCCCCCTGGGATTCTACACCGGGGAGCTGTTTTTT. Translation gives CASSPLGFYTGELFF.

This chain links TRBV6-2 or TRBV6-3 with TRBJ2-1, with 9 bases matching TRBD2. V lost 4 bases to trimming and J lost 9 bases; unmatched junction nucleotides: 10. This CDR3 contains 15 residues. Germline V gives CDR1 MNHEY, CDR2 SVGEGT. This chain's CDR3 is CASSSVETSGVEQFF. In DNA form, the CDR3 reads TGTGCCAGCAGTTCAGTGGAGACTAGCGGCGTTGAGCAGTTCTTC.

The V gene is TRBV9, the J gene TRBJ2-1; TRBD1 matches at 8 bases. The length of the CDR3 is 15 residues. Germline V gene lookup returns CDR1 SGDLS and CDR2 YYNGEE. Trimming removed 4 bases from V and 5 bases from J; junction bases left unmatched: 8. The CDR3: CASSSWTGTHNEQFF. The CDR3 coding sequence is TGTGCCAGCAGCTCCTGGACAGGGACACACAATGAGCAGTTCTTC.

Only a few counts were recorded for this clone. The chain links TRBV30 to TRBJ1-3, with a possible D match to TRBD1 (5 bases). V was clipped by 6 bases and J by 3 bases, with 12 bases between them. The germline CDR1 and CDR2 sequences are GTSNPN and SVGIG (reference sequence). There are 13 residues in the CDR3. CDR3 loop: CACPRADGNTIYF. CDR3 in DNA: TGTGCCTGCCCCAGGGCGGATGGAAACACCATATATTTT.

The chain has TRBV30 and TRBJ1-1; TRBD1 is a possible D gene (5 bases). Germline values: CDR1 GTSNPN, CDR2 SVGIG (reference sequence). The germline V and J ends were trimmed by 4 bases and 0 bases, with 9 bases remaining between them. This CDR3 has 13 residues. This CDR3 is CAWKTGLNTEAFF. CDR3 sequence (DNA): TGTGCCTGGAAAACAGGTCTGAACACTGAAGCTTTCTTT.

The V and J genes are TRBV6-5 and TRBJ2-1; D not certain. Trimming pared 8 bases from V and 0 bases from J, leaving 8 bases between. The V gene's germline CDR1 is MNHEY and CDR2 SVGAGI. The CDR3 sequence is 13 residues long. The CDR3 protein is CASARNSYNEQFF. The DNA for the CDR3 is TGTGCCAGCGCGCGGAACTCCTACAATGAGCAGTTCTTC.

The chain carries TRBV10-3 and TRBJ1-2; D perhaps matches TRBD1 (5 bases). Germline V CDR1 and CDR2: ENHRY, SYGVKD. The CDR3 sequence is 13 residues long. The ends were cut back, 4 bases at V and 6 bases at J, with 12 bases in the middle. The CDR3: CAISVKPGDGYTF. Written as DNA, the CDR3 is TGTGCCATCAGTGTCAAGCCGGGGGATGGCTACACCTTC.

The chain is built from TRBV30 and TRBJ1-5; D not resolved. The germline V and J ends were trimmed by 0 bases and 5 bases, with 8 bases remaining between them. CDR1 is GTSNPN and CDR2 is SVGIG in the germline V gene (reference sequence). CDR3 length equals 13 residues. CDR3 loop: CAWSVRADQPQHF. The CDR3 DNA follows: TGTGCCTGGAGTGTGAGGGCAGATCAGCCCCAGCATTTT.

The chain employs TRBV18 and TRBJ1-1; TRBD1 matches 9 bases. CDR3 length: 18 residues. Germline V gene lookup returns CDR1 KGHSH and CDR2 LQKENI. Trimming took 6 bases from V and 1 from J; bases not matched to a gene: 15. CDR3 DNA: TGTGCCAGCTCCCGTCTGCGAACCGGACAGGGGTCGAACACTGAAGCTTTCTTT. Protein sequence: CASSRLRTGQGSNTEAFF.

V is TRBV6-5 and J is TRBJ1-4; D call uncertain. The germline gives CDR1 MNHEY, CDR2 SVGAGI. Deletions cut 3 bases from V and 5 bases from J, with 10 bases between. CDR3 length: 14 amino acids. The CDR3 nucleotides read TGTGCCAGCAGTTATTTAACCGGGAATGAAAAACTGTTTTTT. This encodes CASSYLTGNEKLFF.